This TCR beta chain emerged from a study of blood T cell repertoires in COVID-19. Only in-frame clones appear in the TCRdb table, and some are missing; sequencing was by immunoSEQ multiplex PCR. The table includes 140,000 to 150,000 clones, roughly 79% detected once. Germline CDR1 reads SGHAT; CDR2 reads FQNNGV. Trimming took off 1 base at V and 10 bases at J, with 8 bases between the two ends. The CDR3 sequence is 12 residues long. The TCR sequence derives from a human donor with acute or convalescent COVID-19. The donor label of this sample is uncertain. This chain uses TRBV11-2 with TRBJ2-1; maybe TRBD1 (6 bases). The sequenced sample was peripheral blood. The CDR3 nucleotides read TGTGCCAGCAGCTTAGGGGGGCTGGAGCAGTTCTTC. This translates into CASSLGGLEQFF.